These T cell receptor beta chains were read from a single sample in a study of cytomegalovirus exposure and HLA in healthy donors. TCRdb's copy holds only in-frame clones and misses some; the assay was immunoSEQ multiplex PCR. The sample has approximately 190,000 clones; around 90% are singletons. Sequencing input: PBMCs. The receptors here all came from a boy aged 2 to 9 in good health and CMV-seronegative. The CDR3 runs from the conserved cysteine through the conserved F or W.

j_call v_call cdr3_aa
TRBJ2-7 TRBV28 CASSIGGIKDYEQYF
TRBJ2-7 TRBV28 CASRSTGLFYEQYF
TRBJ1-5 TRBV28 CASSIRQVRLSNQPQHF
TRBJ1-1 TRBV23-1 CASIQLAGLETEAFF
TRBJ2-2 TRBV2 CASSDGGGAVGGELFF
TRBJ1-1 TRBV15 CATSSQGRTEAFF
TRBJ1-4 TRBV27 CASSSPTRDREGKLFF
TRBJ2-1 TRBV28 CASSPHNEQFF
TRBJ2-5 TRBV7-6 CASSPLVPGETQYF
TRBJ2-1 TRBV7-9 CALQGERLNTYNEQFF
TRBJ1-1 TRBV19 CASRLQGGITEAFF
TRBJ2-7 TRBV21-1 CASRGGDSYEQYF
TRBJ2-2 TRBV2 CASSEAKLADSGGAFKGELFF
TRBJ2-3 TRBV9 CASSFDYGSTDTQYF
TRBJ2-7 TRBV29-1 CSVGPGGLGAGEQYF
TRBJ2-5 TRBV30 CAWSSLTGGSQETQYF
TRBJ2-2 TRBV5-6 CASSLAGRSTGELFF
TRBJ1-3 TRBV7-9 CASSRFQGSSGNTIYF
TRBJ1-2 TRBV6-1 CASSGPGYGYTF
TRBJ2-7 TRBV5-1 CASSWTSGGSSYEQYF
TRBJ2-7 TRBV29-1 CSALRIRDGDYEQYF
TRBJ2-7 TRBV1 CTSSQTYQIHYEQYF
TRBJ2-1 TRBV6-5 CASSFERERGEQFF
TRBJ2-2 TRBV6-5 CASSYDWDTGELFF
TRBJ1-4 TRBV6-1 CASSEVNRGAYNEKLFF
TRBJ2-7 TRBV6-6 CASSYGGAVSSYEQYF
TRBJ2-5 TRBV4-1 CASSTQTGQAETQYF
TRBJ1-2 TRBV7-9 CSSSSGIVDGYTF
TRBJ2-7 TRBV28 CASSLGGITYEQYF
TRBJ2-6 TRBV14 CASTPRQGSYSGANVLTF
TRBJ1-2 TRBV18 CASSPTGRGRNGYTF
TRBJ1-1 TRBV6-6 CASSYEYKNTEAFF
TRBJ2-7 TRBV7-8 CASSPGRGLGSYEQYF
TRBJ2-7 TRBV10-2 CASSVGTGVYEQYF
TRBJ1-2 TRBV5-1 CASNPSPGLPGYTF
TRBJ2-1 TRBV19 CASSPTKLAGVYNEQFF
TRBJ2-2 TRBV30 CAWSVLDTGELFF
TRBJ1-2 TRBV28 CASSSLPRATGAYGYTF
TRBJ1-4 TRBV5-6 CASSLGGNGGNEKLFF
TRBJ2-6 TRBV9 CASSVVSGNHVLTF
TRBJ1-2 TRBV6-1 CASSEYRTATHYGYTF
TRBJ2-2 TRBV4-1 CASSQEGGVTGPTGELFF
TRBJ2-7 TRBV19 CASSPDRDRDEQYF
TRBJ2-1 TRBV6-1 CASIHSGKLGNEQFF
TRBJ2-1 TRBV7-9 CASSSRVGQDNEEQFF
TRBJ2-7 TRBV28 CASRSITRGLADYEQYF
TRBJ2-7 TRBV7-9 CSSSLPQNNYEQYF